Listed below are T cell receptor beta chains from one sample, sequenced in a study of blood T cells in healthy people across ages. TCRdb redid the calling of the 5' RACE reads with MiXCR, one entry per CDR3 protein. The data hold around 600,000 distinct CDR3 sequences, with 45% to 55% observed a single time. Sequencing used blood. These receptors all stem from an older man in good health. Both conserved end residues are part of each CDR3. The D gene is left open where the match is weak. Size tells how often a clone was seen (once, few, many) or the class of an expanded clone, and some rows leave it out.

CDR3	size	V	D	length
CSAGTSGNNEQFF	many	TRBV20-1	TRBD2	13
CSARLRTSGAGNEQFF	.	TRBV20-1	TRBD2	16
CAGRLTGTDWGYTF	.	TRBV5-1	TRBD1	14
CSARDSGTGYDEQYF	few	TRBV20-1	.	15
CASSKEGRNLSPAVPDTQYF	.	TRBV21-1	.	20
CASSLEGDLARSTQYF	.	TRBV7-3	.	16
CASSIGRLRNEQFF	.	TRBV11-2	.	14
CASSPGDSVEFF	few	TRBV6-2/TRBV6-3	.	12
CASSLANPNEQFF	.	TRBV12-3/TRBV12-4	.	13
CASSPNAGQGIRGYTF	.	TRBV4-1	TRBD1	16
CASSQVFSHQETQYF	few	TRBV3-1	.	15
CASSFLGSETRYF	.	TRBV12-3/TRBV12-4	.	13
CSVGGGRAADTQYF	many	TRBV29-1	.	14
CASRGQTQETQYF	.	TRBV2	TRBD1	13
CASTSPAGAGWYTEAFF	.	TRBV6-2/TRBV6-3	.	17
CASIGRTLGNEKLFF	.	TRBV6-6	.	15
CSTRTSGNTGELFF	.	TRBV29-1	TRBD2	14
CASSDVGGGLNEQFF	.	TRBV6-4	.	15
CASSSQVSGAYEQYF	once	TRBV9	TRBD2	15
CSARRGTSGEQFF	.	TRBV20-1	.	13
CASSYWDGSTDTQYF	few	TRBV6-5	.	15
CSVRSGGRTGELFF	.	TRBV29-1	TRBD2	14
CASSYARGGETQYF	many	TRBV6-6	.	14
CASSQQDRVNNEQFF	.	TRBV3-1	TRBD1	15
CASSLDTTGELFF	.	TRBV7-6	.	13
CASSPAGLGIQYF	few	TRBV19	.	13
CASSYLGRVKNTEAFF	.	TRBV6-5	.	16
CASSQPTGNQGADTQYF	few	TRBV4-1	.	17
CASSYSGPGDTGWNIQYF	many	TRBV6-5	.	18
CASSLSQGSSEAFF	.	TRBV27	.	14